The present T cell receptor beta chain was sequenced within a study of shared clonotypes between healthy human individuals. Study conclusions and caveats: Roughly 5% was the fraction of naive CD4 clonotypes found shared across several donors.

Of note for this clone: Its antigen remains unidentified.

The protocol was immunoSEQ multiplex PCR, while the TCRdb copy is restricted to in-frame clones and leaves out a portion. The table records 850,000 to 1,200,000 clones, 60% to 80% of them present only once. V was trimmed by 1 base and J by 3 bases, leaving 13 bases between them. The CDR3 spans 15 residues. The germline CDR1 and CDR2 sequences are SGHTA and FQGNSA. The clonotype originates from a man between 18 and 29 years old in good health. The chain uses TRBV7-2 and TRBJ2-7; maybe TRBD1 (6 bases). The sample was memory CD4+ T cells sorted from blood. Subset described: CD45RA-negative fraction. CDR3 in amino acids: CASSLGEQGRYEQYF. The CDR3 DNA reads TGTGCCAGCAGCTTAGGCGAACAGGGCCGCTACGAGCAGTACTTC.